This record covers a single T cell receptor beta chain. This CDR3 is built from 16 residues. Germline loops: CDR1 SGHRS, CDR2 YFSETQ. V lost 0 bases to trimming and J lost 7 bases; unmatched junction nucleotides: 4. Using its own MiXCR run on the 5' RACE reads, TCRdb lists one record per CDR3 protein. The sample yields about 27,000 distinct CDR3 sequences, 4% to 5% seen once. The sample is drawn from a study of early T cells in non-severe SARS-CoV-2 infection. The sequenced material came from whole blood. The rearrangement uses TRBV5-1 and TRBJ2-2; TRBD2 agrees at 12 bases. This clonotype originated in an adult who was a healthcare worker with PCR-confirmed SARS-CoV-2 infection or an uninfected control (not recorded which). The CDR3 reads CASSLAVTSGSGELFF. Here the CDR3 DNA reads TGCGCCAGCAGCTTGGCCGTGACTAGCGGGAGCGGGGAGCTGTTTTTT.